The next 16 T cell receptor beta chains were all read from a single sample in a study of post-analysis software for immune sequencing data. Notes on the study in general: Patients used about five TRBV segments, including TRBV5-6, TRBV5-1 and TRBV20-1, more often than controls.

Included in the TCR beta cDNA libraries were unique molecular identifiers. TCRdb called the PCR reads again in MiXCR, with one record for every CDR3 protein. The table includes about 540,000 distinct CDR3 sequences, under 40% detected once. These TCRs' antigens remain unknown. Specimen: blood. These receptors originate from a girl aged 2-17 years with multiple sclerosis.

This clonotype has only a few counts. The CDR3 here is CASSYNNQGSSLNQPQHF. The CDR3 DNA sequence: TGTGCCAGCAGCTACAACAACCAGGGTTCCAGTCTCAATCAGCCCCAGCATTTT. The chain employs TRBV7-9 and TRBJ1-5, with a tentative D call TRBD1 (5 bases). Trimming removed 4 bases from V and 3 bases from J, with 22 bases in between. The CDR3 consists of 18 residues. The V gene's germline CDR1 is SEHNR and CDR2 FQNEAQ (reference sequence).

This clonotype was seen at least ten times. J is TRBJ1-1 and V is TRBV7-2; D is uncertain. CDR1 is SGHTA, CDR2 FQGNSA, per germline. The V and J ends lost 8 bases and 1 base respectively, with 14 bases between them. CDR3 length equals 14 residues. Here the CDR3 reads CASSPGQANTEAFF. CDR3 coding DNA: TGTGCCAGCTCTCCCGGTCAGGCGAACACTGAAGCTTTCTTT.

This clonotype has only a few counts. V usage is TRBV20-1 and J usage is TRBJ2-5; 12 bases are a match to TRBD1. The CDR3 sequence is 14 residues long. V shed 4 bases, J shed 3 bases, and the junction held 3 bases outside the gene matches. CDR1 and CDR2 from the germline V gene are DFQATT and SNEGSKA (reference sequence). CDR3 loop: CSATGQGAKETQYF. The DNA of the CDR3 is TGCAGTGCTACGGGACAGGGGGCAAAAGAGACCCAGTACTTC.

Only one count was recorded for this clonotype. V gene TRBV12-3 or TRBV12-4 combines with J gene TRBJ2-3; tentatively, D is TRBD2 (5 bases). Trimming removed 5 bases from V and 11 bases from J, with 26 bases in between. This CDR3 contains 16 residues. For the CDR3, the DNA is TGTGCCAGCAGTAAGCGTAGCAGAGGGAGCGCAGATGTGCAGTATTTT. This translates into CASSKRSRGSADVQYF.

This clonotype was seen a single time. The chain carries TRBV6-5 and TRBJ2-7; 10 nucleotides agree with TRBD2. This CDR3 is 16 amino acids long. Per germline, CDR1 MNHEY and CDR2 SVGAGI. Losses at the gene ends were 6 bases for V and 3 bases for J; bases not matched to a gene: 11. The CDR3 is CASSVPGASGGYEQYF. The DNA of the CDR3 is TGTGCCAGCAGCGTTCCTGGGGCTAGCGGGGGCTACGAGCAGTACTTC.

The chain joins TRBV20-1 to TRBJ2-3, with TRBD2 matching over 8 bases. The CDR3 is 13 residues long. In germline, CDR1 is DFQATT, CDR2 SNEGSKA (reference sequence). DNA for the CDR3: TGCAGCCAGGGTCGGGGGGGCGGAGATACGCAGTATTTT. Its translation is CSQGRGGGDTQYF.

V gene TRBV2 combines with J gene TRBJ2-1; TRBD1 agrees at 9 bases. The DNA end is more similar to TRBJ2-7, so the J call may be wrong. Germline V gene data show CDR1 as SNHLY and CDR2 as FYNNEI. The CDR3 is 15 residues long. CDR3 bases: TGTGCCAGCAGTCCGGGGACAGGGTCCTACAATGAGCAGTACTTC. Its protein is CASSPGTGSYNEQYF.

The sample holds a few counts of this clonotype. The V and J genes are TRBV7-8 and TRBJ2-7; D is possibly TRBD1 (6 bases). CDR1 is SGHVS and CDR2 is FQNEAQ in the germline V gene. The CDR3 totals 15 residues. The ends were cut back, 4 bases at V and 7 bases at J, with 20 bases in the middle. CDR3 sequence reads: CASSSTGTPYAEQYF. As DNA, the CDR3 is TGTGCCAGCAGCTCCACAGGGACCCCCTACGCTGAGCAGTACTTC.

This clonotype turned up a few times. V usage is TRBV6-6 and J usage is TRBJ1-4; 7 bases line up with TRBD1. This CDR3 region has 16 residues. Germline CDR1 MNHNY, CDR2 SVGAGI (reference sequence). V lost 6 bases and J lost 1; bases outside the gene matches: 8. The chain's CDR3 is CASREQGSGTNEKLFF. CDR3 nucleotide sequence: TGTGCCAGCAGGGAACAGGGGTCAGGAACTAATGAAAAACTGTTTTTT.

The chain uses TRBV5-1 and TRBJ1-5, with D perhaps matching TRBD1 (5 bases). CDR1 is SGHRS, CDR2 YFSETQ, per germline. V was cut by 2 bases and J by 6 bases, with 15 bases left in between. This CDR3 region has 15 residues. In DNA form, the CDR3 reads TGCGCCAGCAGCTTAGGGGATTCGGCGGGTCAGCCCCAGCATTTT. Amino acids: CASSLGDSAGQPQHF.

The sample holds many counts of this clonotype. The chain is built from TRBV4-1 and TRBJ2-5; D is uncertain. This CDR3 comprises 15 residues. Trimming removed 5 bases from V and 3 bases from J, with 16 bases in between. From germline, CDR1 is MGHRA and CDR2 YSYEKL. The CDR3 DNA reads as TGCGCCAGCAGCGCCCCCGACGAACCCAAAGAGACCCAGTACTTC. It is translated as CASSAPDEPKETQYF.

The gene calls are TRBV20-1 and TRBJ2-3, with a tentative D call TRBD2 (5 bases). The CDR3 loop spans 15 amino acids. Germline V lookup: CDR1 DFQATT, CDR2 SNEGSKA (reference sequence). V gave up 6 bases and J gave up 5 bases, with 21 bases separating them. The CDR3 here is CSAQEAFGTEDTQYF. The CDR3 DNA is TGCAGTGCCCAGGAGGCGTTTGGAACGGAAGATACGCAGTATTTT.

This chain joins TRBV5-1 and TRBJ1-5; no clear D. The germline gives CDR1 SGHRS, CDR2 YFSETQ. Trimming took off 3 bases at V and 0 bases at J, with 10 bases between the two ends. This CDR3 region has 15 residues. The CDR3 bases are TGCGCCAGCAGCTGGGCGGGCGATAGCAATCAGCCCCAGCATTTT. This translates into CASSWAGDSNQPQHF.

This clonotype was seen more than once but under ten times. The gene calls are TRBV11-2 and TRBJ2-1; possibly TRBD1 or TRBD2 for D (5 bases each). CDR1 is SGHAT, CDR2 FQNNGV, per germline. V was clipped by 1 base and J by 8 bases, with 18 bases between them. This CDR3 contains 16 residues. The CDR3 loop reads CASSLAKRAGIHEQFF. The CDR3 DNA is TGTGCCAGCAGCTTAGCGAAGAGGGCAGGGATCCATGAGCAGTTCTTC. The full variable domain, rest sourced from reference TRBV11-2 and TRBJ2-1, is EAGVAQSPRYKIIEKRQSVAFWCNPISGHATLYWYQQILGQGPKLLIQFQNNGVVDDSQLPKDRFSAERLKGVDSTLKIQPAKLEDSAVYLCASSLAKRAGIHEQFFGPGTRLTVL.

On this clonotype itself: Sequence at one end of the junction differs from germline and may be a read error. The chain combines TRBV5-1 with TRBJ2-1; 12 bases are a match to TRBD2. Germline lookup yields CDR1 SGHRS and CDR2 YFSETQ. The CDR3 consists of 14 residues. The DNA for the CDR3 is TGCGCCAACAGCTCTAGCGGGGGGGGGAATGAGCAGTTCTTC. Encoded protein: CANSSSGGGNEQFF.

DNA for the CDR3: TGCGCCAGCAGCCCGTCGATCCCAGAGACCCAGTACTTC. Translation gives CASSPSIPETQYF. V usage is TRBV4-1 and J usage is TRBJ2-5; D is unclear. With 4 bases removed from V and 4 bases from J, the gap between germline ends came to 10 bases. The CDR3 totals 13 residues. Germline assignment: CDR1 MGHRA and CDR2 YSYEKL.